The 28 T cell receptor beta chains given below trace back to one sample, sequenced in a study of shared clonotypes between healthy human individuals. Sequencing used immunoSEQ multiplex PCR; TCRdb keeps in-frame clones, though not all of them. The sample carries some 2 million clones, roughly 96% recorded once. The specimen sequenced was naive CD4+ T cells sorted from blood. Subset in this sample: CD45RA+ positively selected. These receptors originate from a man between 18 and 29 years old in good health.

The chain recombines TRBV30 with TRBJ1-2, with D unresolved. The V end lost 3 bases, the J end lost 6 bases, and 8 bases lay between the germline ends. CDR1 and CDR2 (germline): GTSNPN, SVGIG (reference sequence). The CDR3 runs to 11 residues. The CDR3 loop reads CAWSRKHGYTF. CDR3 in DNA: TGTGCCTGGAGCCGGAAACATGGCTACACCTTC.

The chain uses TRBV18 and TRBJ1-3; D remains ambiguous. There are 16 residues in the CDR3. The ends were cut back, 3 bases at V and 1 base at J, with 13 bases in the middle. The germline V gene encodes CDR1 KGHSH and CDR2 LQKENI. CDR3 in amino acids: CASSPDGTVSGNTIYF. The CDR3 coding sequence is TGTGCCAGCTCACCGGACGGTACCGTTTCTGGAAACACCATATATTTT.

Concerning this clone itself: This CDR3 is also generated by other DNA sequences in the sample. Here the CDR3 reads CASSPPGQGEEKLFF. CDR3 DNA: TGTGCCAGCTCACCACCGGGCCAGGGAGAAGAAAAACTGTTTTTT. The genes are TRBV18 and TRBJ1-4, with a possible D match to TRBD1 (5 bases). The CDR3 is 15 amino acids. Trimming took off 0 bases at V and 8 bases at J, with 13 bases between the two ends. Germline assignment: CDR1 KGHSH and CDR2 LQKENI.

This sequence joins TRBV7-2 and TRBJ1-2; tentative D call: TRBD1 (5 bases). Per the germline V gene, CDR1 is SGHTA and CDR2 is FQGNSA. This CDR3 comprises 18 residues. Trimming left V 1 base short and J 4 bases short, with 22 bases between. The CDR3 bases are TGTGCCAGCAGCTTAGATTTTGGGTCGGGGCCGCGGTCCTATGGCTACACCTTC. Translating gives CASSLDFGSGPRSYGYTF.

Written as DNA, the CDR3 is TGTGCCATCATACCGATCGACAGGAACACTGAAGCTTTCTTT. This codes for CAIIPIDRNTEAFF. The chain recombines TRBV6-1 with TRBJ1-1, with D possibly matching TRBD1 (5 bases). Germline values: CDR1 MNHNS, CDR2 SASEGT. This CDR3 comprises 14 residues. The V end was cut by 10 bases, the J end by 1 base, with 16 bases between.

The chain combines TRBV7-9 with TRBJ2-3; D unresolved. The V gene's germline CDR1 is SEHNR and CDR2 FQNEAQ (reference sequence). Trimming removed 5 bases from V and 7 bases from J, with 10 bases in between. This CDR3 has 12 amino acids. The CDR3, as DNA: TGTGCCAGCAGCCCCACTTCAAATACGCAGTATTTT. Encoded protein: CASSPTSNTQYF.

Of note for this clone: Other nucleotide sequences in the sample specify the same CDR3. The V call is TRBV5-8, the J call TRBJ1-2; 8 bases align to TRBD1. This CDR3 region has 14 residues. Germline CDR1 SGHTS, CDR2 YDEGEE. The V and J ends lost 4 bases and 4 bases, in that order; junction bases with no gene match: 6. The chain's CDR3 is CASSRGQGGYGYTF. The CDR3 DNA reads TGTGCCAGCAGCCGCGGACAGGGAGGCTATGGCTACACCTTC.

This clone has only one observation. This sequence joins TRBV28 and TRBJ2-7; no clear D gene. This CDR3 spans 12 amino acids. Germline V gene sequence: CDR1 MDHEN, CDR2 SYDVKM. Trimming removed 4 bases at V and 5 bases at J, with 9 bases between. The CDR3 loop is CASSSPGHEQYF. Here the CDR3 DNA reads TGTGCCAGCAGTTCCCCTGGCCACGAGCAGTACTTC.

The rearrangement joins TRBV10-2 to TRBJ2-7; a possible D gene is TRBD2 (6 bases). Germline V gene data show CDR1 as WSHSY and CDR2 as SAAADI. With 6 bases removed from V and 3 bases from J, the gap between germline ends came to 9 bases. CDR3 length equals 12 residues. Here the CDR3 DNA reads TGCGCCAGCAGAGAGACTAGCTACGAGCAGTACTTC. Protein: CASRETSYEQYF.

The chain links TRBV15 to TRBJ2-1; TRBD1 might be the D (5 bases). Trimming took off 5 bases at V and 7 bases at J, with 18 bases between the two ends. Germline loops: CDR1 LNHNV, CDR2 YYDKDF (reference sequence). The CDR3 consists of 15 residues. CDR3 amino acids: CATSPRRGKGNEQFF. The CDR3 nucleotides are TGTGCCACCAGCCCTCGCCGCGGCAAGGGGAATGAGCAGTTCTTC.

This clone came up once. This chain joins TRBV5-4 and TRBJ2-5; 10 bases map to TRBD1. Germline lookup yields CDR1 SGHNT and CDR2 YYREEE (reference sequence). The V and J ends lost 4 bases and 11 bases, in that order; junction bases with no gene match: 20. This CDR3 has 17 amino acids. The CDR3 sequence: CASSQYSSGTGASKQYF. The CDR3 DNA reads TGTGCCAGCAGCCAATACTCATCCGGGACAGGGGCATCGAAGCAGTACTTC.

V is TRBV9 and J is TRBJ1-2; possible D gene TRBD1, 5 bases. The germline gives CDR1 SGDLS, CDR2 YYNGEE. The CDR3 length is 15 residues. Trimming removed 0 bases at V and 3 bases at J, with 12 bases between. CDR3 nucleotides: TGTGCCAGCAGCGTAGGGGGGAGGCGACACTATGGCTACACCTTC. Its protein is CASSVGGRRHYGYTF. The full variable domain, rest sourced from reference TRBV9 and TRBJ1-2, is DSGVTQTPKHLITATGQRVTLRCSPRSGDLSVYWYQQSLDQGLQFLIQYYNGEERAKGNILERFSAQQFPDLHSELNLSSLELGDSALYFCASSVGGRRHYGYTFGSGTRLTVV.

The chain joins TRBV6-1 to TRBJ2-7; 11 bases map to TRBD2. Trimming took 6 bases from V and 5 from J; bases not matched to a gene: 9. Per the germline V gene, CDR1 is MNHNS and CDR2 is SASEGT. This CDR3 spans 15 amino acids. The CDR3 sequence: CASRSISGRGNEQYF. The CDR3 coding sequence is TGTGCCAGCAGGAGTATTAGCGGGAGGGGCAACGAGCAGTACTTC.

The chain joins TRBV7-9 to TRBJ2-5; the match to TRBD1 covers 8 bases. In germline, CDR1 is SEHNR, CDR2 FQNEAQ (reference sequence). Losses at the gene ends were 5 bases for V and 2 bases for J; bases not matched to a gene: 10. The CDR3 totals 16 residues. The CDR3 DNA sequence: TGTGCCAGCAGCCCCAGACGGCGGGACAGGCAAGAGACCCAGTACTTC. Translation: CASSPRRRDRQETQYF. The whole variable domain, filled in from reference TRBV7-9 and TRBJ2-5, reads DTGVSQNPRHKITKRGQNVTFRCDPISEHNRLYWYRQTLGQGPEFLTYFQNEAQLEKSRLLSDRFSAERPKGSFSTLEIQRTEQGDSAMYLCASSPRRRDRQETQYFGPGTRLLVL.

This chain joins TRBV5-1 and TRBJ1-4; 9 bases agree with TRBD1. The germline V gene has CDR1 SGHRS and CDR2 YFSETQ. The CDR3 loop spans 15 amino acids. V shed 4 bases and J 5 bases; nucleotides not matched to a gene: 6. Written as DNA, the CDR3 is TGCGCCAGCAGCATAGCCGGGACAGGGAATGAAAAACTGTTTTTT. Amino acids: CASSIAGTGNEKLFF.

The chain combines TRBV10-3 with TRBJ2-6; no clear D gene. The germline V gene has CDR1 ENHRY and CDR2 SYGVKD. Trimming cost V 1 base and J 4 bases, with 17 bases left between them. This CDR3 is built from 18 residues. The CDR3 DNA sequence: TGTGCCATCAGTGAGTACCCCGCCGGGTCATCGGGGGCCAACGTCCTGACTTTC. It codes for CAISEYPAGSSGANVLTF.

The chain employs TRBV30 and TRBJ2-6, with TRBD1 as a possible D gene (6 bases). Germline assignment: CDR1 GTSNPN and CDR2 SVGIG (reference sequence). V lost 1 base and J 1 base, leaving 11 bases between the germline ends. CDR3 length: 16 amino acids. The CDR3 is CAWSGNRVSGANVLTF. CDR3 coding DNA: TGTGCCTGGAGTGGTAACAGGGTATCTGGGGCCAACGTCCTGACTTTC.

The CDR3, as DNA: TGTGCCAGCAGCGCAGCCGGGACTTCATACAATGAGCAGTTCTTC. This gives the protein CASSAAGTSYNEQFF. V is TRBV9 and J is TRBJ2-1; possible D gene TRBD2, 6 bases. Germline CDR1 SGDLS, CDR2 YYNGEE. V lost 3 bases and J 4 bases, leaving 14 bases between the germline ends. The CDR3 is 15 amino acids.

V is TRBV6-5 and J is TRBJ2-7, with 8 bases matching TRBD1. CDR1 and CDR2 (germline): MNHEY, SVGAGI. The junction had 9 bases not matched to a gene; V was cut back by 6 bases and J by 2 bases. CDR3 length equals 15 residues. The chain's CDR3 is CASRRKGQGPYEQYF. CDR3 bases: TGTGCCAGCAGGCGTAAAGGACAGGGCCCCTACGAGCAGTACTTC.

The V call is TRBV19, the J call TRBJ2-1; TRBD2 matches 7 bases. CDR1 is LNHDA and CDR2 is SQIVND in the germline V gene (reference sequence). The CDR3 contains 15 residues. With 7 bases clipped from V and 4 bases from J, the junction kept 10 bases outside the gene matches. The CDR3 loop is CASKAISGQYNEQFF. In nucleotides, the CDR3 is TGTGCCAGTAAGGCTATTAGCGGGCAATACAATGAGCAGTTCTTC.

V is TRBV5-8 and J is TRBJ1-5, with 8 bases aligning to TRBD1. In germline, CDR1 is SGHTS, CDR2 YDEGEE. V shed 5 bases and J 8 bases; nucleotides not matched to a gene: 9. This CDR3 is built from 14 residues. This CDR3 is CASSYRGIGEPQHF. The CDR3 region has the DNA TGTGCCAGCAGTTACAGGGGGATAGGGGAGCCCCAGCATTTT. Based on the CDR3 plus reference TRBV5-8 and TRBJ1-5, the full variable domain is EAGVTQSPTHLIKTRGQQATLRCSPISGHTSVYWYQQALGLGLQFLLWYDEGEERNRGNFPPRFSGRQFPNYSSELNVNALELEDSALYLCASSYRGIGEPQHFGDGTRLSIL.

The V and J genes are TRBV6-5 and TRBJ2-7, with a tentative D call TRBD1 (5 bases). CDR3 length: 13 amino acids. Per germline, CDR1 MNHEY and CDR2 SVGAGI. V lost 5 bases, J lost 3 bases, and 11 bases lay in between. This CDR3 reads CASSTTAHYEQYF. The CDR3 bases are TGTGCCAGCAGTACGACAGCCCACTACGAGCAGTACTTC.

This clone was seen once. Other DNA sequences in this sample translate to the same CDR3. This chain connects TRBV28 to TRBJ2-3; D remains ambiguous. The V and J ends lost 1 base and 3 bases respectively, with 11 bases between them. The CDR3 contains 15 residues. Germline V CDR1 and CDR2: MDHEN, SYDVKM. The CDR3, as DNA: TGTGCCAGCAGTTTATACACCCTTGGAACAGATACGCAGTATTTT. Protein product: CASSLYTLGTDTQYF.

This chain connects TRBV19 to TRBJ2-7; no definite D call. The CDR3 has 14 residues. V lost 5 bases and J lost 1, with 12 bases in between. In germline, CDR1 is LNHDA, CDR2 SQIVND (reference sequence). The CDR3 bases are TGTGCCAGTAGTCAAGGGCCGAATTCCTACGAGCAGTACTTC. Translation: CASSQGPNSYEQYF.

V gene TRBV5-1 combines with J gene TRBJ1-6; perhaps TRBD1 as D (6 bases). V was pared by 3 bases and J by 7 bases, with 20 bases between. The CDR3 is 17 amino acids. Germline CDR1 and CDR2: SGHRS and YFSETQ. This chain's CDR3 is CASSSRTTTGLNSPLHF. DNA of the CDR3: TGCGCCAGCAGCTCGCGAACCACCACAGGGTTGAATTCACCCCTCCACTTT.

About this clone itself: The sample contains more than one DNA sequence encoding this CDR3. CDR3 DNA sequence: TGCAGCGTTGAAGGCAGTACCTACGAGCAGTACTTC. Protein product: CSVEGSTYEQYF. J is TRBJ2-7 and V is TRBV29-1; D is unresolved. Germline CDR1 is SQVTM and CDR2 is ANQGSEA. V was shortened by 1 base and J by 2 bases, with 6 bases between the two germline ends. The CDR3 consists of 12 residues.

The J gene is TRBJ1-1, the V gene TRBV4-3, with D perhaps matching TRBD1 (5 bases). Germline CDR1 and CDR2: LGHNA and YSLEER. The germline V and J ends were trimmed by 1 base and 5 bases, with 14 bases remaining between them. The CDR3 is made up of 15 amino acids. The CDR3 region is CASSQGGGRDTEAFF. The CDR3 DNA sequence: TGCGCCAGCAGCCAAGGGGGTGGCAGGGATACTGAAGCTTTCTTT.

V is TRBV5-1 and J is TRBJ1-4; D perhaps matches TRBD1 (6 bases). Germline lookup yields CDR1 SGHRS and CDR2 YFSETQ. This CDR3 is 14 amino acids long. Trimming took off 4 bases at V and 4 bases at J, with 11 bases between the two ends. CDR3 region: CASSVKGGNEKLFF. The DNA for the CDR3 is TGCGCCAGCAGCGTCAAGGGGGGTAATGAAAAACTGTTTTTT.